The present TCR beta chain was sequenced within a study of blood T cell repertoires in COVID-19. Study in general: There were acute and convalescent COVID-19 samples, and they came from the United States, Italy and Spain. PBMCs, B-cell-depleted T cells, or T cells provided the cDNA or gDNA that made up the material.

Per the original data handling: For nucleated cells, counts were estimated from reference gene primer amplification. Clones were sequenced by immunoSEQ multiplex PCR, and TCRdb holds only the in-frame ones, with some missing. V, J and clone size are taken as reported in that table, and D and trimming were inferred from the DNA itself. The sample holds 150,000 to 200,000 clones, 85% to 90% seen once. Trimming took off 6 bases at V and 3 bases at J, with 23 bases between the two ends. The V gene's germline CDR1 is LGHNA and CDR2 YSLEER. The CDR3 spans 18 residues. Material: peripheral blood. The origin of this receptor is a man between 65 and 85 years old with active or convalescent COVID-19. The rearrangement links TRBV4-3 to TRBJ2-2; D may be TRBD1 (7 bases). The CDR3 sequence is CASSRGRDSKGDTGELFF. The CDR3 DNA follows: TGCGCCAGCAGTCGCGGGCGGGACAGCAAGGGGGACACCGGGGAGCTGTTTTTT.